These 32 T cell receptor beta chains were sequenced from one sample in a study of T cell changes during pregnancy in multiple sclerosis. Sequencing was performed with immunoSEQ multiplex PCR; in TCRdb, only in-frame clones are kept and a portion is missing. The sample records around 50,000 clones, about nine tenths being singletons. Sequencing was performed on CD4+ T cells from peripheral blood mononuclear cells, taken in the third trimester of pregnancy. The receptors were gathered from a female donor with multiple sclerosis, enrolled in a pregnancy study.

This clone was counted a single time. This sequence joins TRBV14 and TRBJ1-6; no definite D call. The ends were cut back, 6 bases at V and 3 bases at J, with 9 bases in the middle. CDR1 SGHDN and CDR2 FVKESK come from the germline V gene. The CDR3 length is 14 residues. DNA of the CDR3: TGTGCCAGCAGACTCAACAGCTATAATTCACCCCTCCACTTT. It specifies CASRLNSYNSPLHF.

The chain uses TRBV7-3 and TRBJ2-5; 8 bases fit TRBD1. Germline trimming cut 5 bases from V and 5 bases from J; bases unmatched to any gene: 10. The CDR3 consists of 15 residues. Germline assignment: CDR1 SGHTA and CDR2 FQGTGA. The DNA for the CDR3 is TGTGCCAGCAGCGCCGGGACAGGCATCTCGGAGACCCAGTACTTC. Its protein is CASSAGTGISETQYF.

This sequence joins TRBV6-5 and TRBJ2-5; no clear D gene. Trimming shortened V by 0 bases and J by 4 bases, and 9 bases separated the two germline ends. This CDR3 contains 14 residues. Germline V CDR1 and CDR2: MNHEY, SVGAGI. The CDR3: CASSYSQARETQYF. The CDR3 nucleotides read TGTGCCAGCAGTTACTCGCAAGCTCGAGAGACCCAGTACTTC.

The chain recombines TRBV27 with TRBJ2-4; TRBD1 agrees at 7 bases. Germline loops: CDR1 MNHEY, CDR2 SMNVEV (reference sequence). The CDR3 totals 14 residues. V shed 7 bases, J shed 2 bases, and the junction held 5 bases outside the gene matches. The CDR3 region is CASMRQGSKNIQYF. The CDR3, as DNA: TGTGCCAGCATGCGACAGGGTTCCAAAAACATTCAGTACTTC.

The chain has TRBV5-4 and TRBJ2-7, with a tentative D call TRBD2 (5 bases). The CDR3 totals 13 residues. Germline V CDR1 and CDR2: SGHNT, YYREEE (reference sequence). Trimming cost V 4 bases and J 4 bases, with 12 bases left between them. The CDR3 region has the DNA TGTGCCAGCAGCCCGCGGGTGGGGTACGAGCAGTACTTC. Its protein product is CASSPRVGYEQYF. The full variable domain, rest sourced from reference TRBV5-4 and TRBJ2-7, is ETGVTQSPTHLIKTRGQQVTLRCSSQSGHNTVSWYQQALGQGPQFIFQYYREEENGRGNFPPRFSGLQFPNYSSELNVNALELDDSALYLCASSPRVGYEQYFGPGTRLTVT.

The CDR3: CASSITDRGYTF. The CDR3 DNA reads TGTGCCAGTAGTATCACCGACAGAGGCTACACCTTC. The chain couples TRBV19 to TRBJ1-2; D may be TRBD1 (5 bases). V lost 3 bases and J 8 bases, leaving 10 bases between the germline ends. CDR1 is LNHDA, CDR2 SQIVND, per germline (reference sequence). There are 12 residues in the CDR3.

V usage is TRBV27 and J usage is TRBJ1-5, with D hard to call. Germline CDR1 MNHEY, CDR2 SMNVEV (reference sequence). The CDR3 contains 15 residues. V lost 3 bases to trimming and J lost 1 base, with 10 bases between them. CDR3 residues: CASSFLGRSNQPQHF. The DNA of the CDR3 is TGTGCCAGCAGTTTTCTCGGCAGGAGCAATCAGCCCCAGCATTTT.

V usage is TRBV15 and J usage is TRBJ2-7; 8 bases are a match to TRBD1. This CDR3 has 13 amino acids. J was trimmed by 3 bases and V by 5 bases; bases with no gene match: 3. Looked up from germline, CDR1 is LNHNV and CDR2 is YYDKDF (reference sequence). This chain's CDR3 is CATSDGQGYEQYF. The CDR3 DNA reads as TGTGCCACCAGCGACGGACAGGGCTACGAGCAGTACTTC.

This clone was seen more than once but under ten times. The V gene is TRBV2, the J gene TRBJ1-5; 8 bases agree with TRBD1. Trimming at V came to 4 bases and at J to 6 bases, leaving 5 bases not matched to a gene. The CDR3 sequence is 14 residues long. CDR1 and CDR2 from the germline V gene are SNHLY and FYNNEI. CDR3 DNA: TGTGCCAGCAGTGGGACAGGGCCAAGTCAGCCCCAGCATTTT. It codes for CASSGTGPSQPQHF.

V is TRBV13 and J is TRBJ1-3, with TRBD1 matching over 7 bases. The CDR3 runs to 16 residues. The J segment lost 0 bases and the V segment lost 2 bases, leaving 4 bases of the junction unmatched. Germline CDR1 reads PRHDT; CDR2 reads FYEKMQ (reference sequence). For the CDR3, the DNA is TGTGCCAGCAGCTTAAAGACAGGGAACTCTGGAAACACCATATATTTT. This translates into CASSLKTGNSGNTIYF. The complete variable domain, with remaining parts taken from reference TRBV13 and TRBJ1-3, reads AAGVIQSPRHLIKEKRETATLKCYPIPRHDTVYWYQQGPGQDPQFLISFYEKMQSDKGSIPDRFSAQQFSDYHSELNMSSLELGDSALYFCASSLKTGNSGNTIYFGEGSWLTVV.

CDR3 region: CASRGGEKLFF. DNA for the CDR3: TGTGCCAGCAGGGGGGGGGAAAAACTGTTTTTT. This rearrangement joins TRBV6-5 to TRBJ1-4, with a weak D call TRBD1 (5 bases). V lost 6 bases and J lost 8, with 7 bases in between. The CDR3 length is 11 residues. Germline V gene sequence: CDR1 MNHEY, CDR2 SVGAGI.

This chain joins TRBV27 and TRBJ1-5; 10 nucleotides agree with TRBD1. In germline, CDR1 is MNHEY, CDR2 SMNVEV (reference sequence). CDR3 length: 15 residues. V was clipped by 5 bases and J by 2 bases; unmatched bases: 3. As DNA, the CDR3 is TGTGCCAGCAGTCGACAGGGGGCCGGCAATCAGCCCCAGCATTTT. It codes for CASSRQGAGNQPQHF.

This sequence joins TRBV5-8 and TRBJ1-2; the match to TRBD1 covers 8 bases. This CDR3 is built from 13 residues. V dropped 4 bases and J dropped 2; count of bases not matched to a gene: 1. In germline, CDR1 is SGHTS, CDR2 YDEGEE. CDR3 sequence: CASSRTGNYGYTF. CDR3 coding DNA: TGTGCCAGCAGCCGGACAGGGAACTATGGCTACACCTTC.

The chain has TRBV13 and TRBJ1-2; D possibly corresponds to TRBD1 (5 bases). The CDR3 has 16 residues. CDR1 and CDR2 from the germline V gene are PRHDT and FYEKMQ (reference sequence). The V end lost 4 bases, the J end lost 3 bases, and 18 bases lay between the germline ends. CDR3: CASSSSLRGFDYGYTF. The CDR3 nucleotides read TGTGCCAGCAGCTCAAGCCTGCGGGGGTTTGACTATGGCTACACCTTC.

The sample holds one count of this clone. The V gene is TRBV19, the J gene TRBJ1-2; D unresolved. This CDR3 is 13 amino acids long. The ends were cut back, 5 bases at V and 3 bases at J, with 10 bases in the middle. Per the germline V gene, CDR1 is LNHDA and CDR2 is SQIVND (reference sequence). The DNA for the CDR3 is TGTGCCAGTAGTCTGGCGAGGGACTATGGCTACACCTTC. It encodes CASSLARDYGYTF.

CDR3 in amino acids: CASTFDGATEAFF. CDR3 DNA: TGTGCCAGTACCTTCGATGGGGCCACTGAAGCTTTCTTT. J is TRBJ1-1 and V is TRBV19, with TRBD1 as a possible D gene (5 bases). Germline CDR1 and CDR2: LNHDA and SQIVND (reference sequence). Between the trimmed V and J ends, which lost 7 bases and 4 bases, there was a span of 13 bases. The CDR3 length is 13 residues. Complete variable domain (other parts from reference TRBV19 and TRBJ1-1): DGGITQSPKYLFRKEGQNVTLSCEQNLNHDAMYWYRQDPGQGLRLIYYSQIVNDFQKGDIAEGYSVSREKKESFPLTVTSAQKNPTAFYLCASTFDGATEAFFGQGTRLTVV.

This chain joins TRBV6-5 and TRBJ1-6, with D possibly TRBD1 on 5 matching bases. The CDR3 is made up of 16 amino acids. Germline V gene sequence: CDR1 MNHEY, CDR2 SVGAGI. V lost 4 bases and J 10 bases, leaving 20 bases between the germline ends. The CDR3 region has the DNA TGTGCCAGCAGTTCCTCGGGGACGACGGGAGGGTCACCCCTCCACTTT. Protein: CASSSSGTTGGSPLHF.

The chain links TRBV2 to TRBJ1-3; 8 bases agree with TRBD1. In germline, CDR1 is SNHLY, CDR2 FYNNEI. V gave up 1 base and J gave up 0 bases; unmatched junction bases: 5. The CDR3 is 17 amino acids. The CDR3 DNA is TGTGCCAGCAGTGAAGTGACAGGGGCCAACTCTGGAAACACCATATATTTT. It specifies CASSEVTGANSGNTIYF.

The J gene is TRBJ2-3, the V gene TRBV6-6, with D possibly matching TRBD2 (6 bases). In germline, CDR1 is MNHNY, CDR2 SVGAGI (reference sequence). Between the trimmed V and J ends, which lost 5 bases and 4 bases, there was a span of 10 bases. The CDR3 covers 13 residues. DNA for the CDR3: TGTGCCAGCAGTGGACTAACCTCAGATACGCAGTATTTT. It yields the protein CASSGLTSDTQYF.

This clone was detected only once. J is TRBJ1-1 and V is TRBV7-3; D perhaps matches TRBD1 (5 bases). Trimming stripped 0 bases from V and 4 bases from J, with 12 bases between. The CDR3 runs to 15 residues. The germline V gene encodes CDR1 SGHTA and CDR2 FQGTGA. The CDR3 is CASSLTGGPGTEAFF. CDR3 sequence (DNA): TGTGCCAGCAGCTTAACGGGGGGACCGGGCACTGAAGCTTTCTTT.

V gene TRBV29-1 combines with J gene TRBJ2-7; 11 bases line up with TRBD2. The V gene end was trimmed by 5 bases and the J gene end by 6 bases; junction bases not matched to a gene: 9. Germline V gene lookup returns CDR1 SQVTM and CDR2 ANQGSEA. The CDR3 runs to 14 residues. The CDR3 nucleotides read TGCAGCGTTACCACTAGCGGGGGACTTCTCGAGCAGTACTTC. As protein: CSVTTSGGLLEQYF.

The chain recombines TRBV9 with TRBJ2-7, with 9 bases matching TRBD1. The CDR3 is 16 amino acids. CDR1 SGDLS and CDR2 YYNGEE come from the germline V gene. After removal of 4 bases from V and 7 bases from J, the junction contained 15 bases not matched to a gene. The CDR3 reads CASSPRGGQGGREQYF. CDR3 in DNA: TGTGCCAGCAGCCCCCGCGGGGGACAGGGCGGACGGGAGCAGTACTTC. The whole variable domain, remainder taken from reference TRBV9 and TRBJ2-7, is DSGVTQTPKHLITATGQRVTLRCSPRSGDLSVYWYQQSLDQGLQFLIQYYNGEERAKGNILERFSAQQFPDLHSELNLSSLELGDSALYFCASSPRGGQGGREQYFGPGTRLTVT.

Here the CDR3 reads CATSRDSQETQYF. The CDR3 bases are TGTGCCACCAGCAGGGACAGCCAAGAGACCCAGTACTTC. The chain couples TRBV15 to TRBJ2-5, with D perhaps matching TRBD1 (6 bases). Germline lookup yields CDR1 LNHNV and CDR2 YYDKDF (reference sequence). This CDR3 is 13 amino acids long. V lost 3 bases, J lost 1 base, and 6 bases lay in between.

The CDR3 sequence is CASSERPGGTFYGYTF. The CDR3 coding sequence is TGTGCCAGCAGTGAAAGGCCAGGGGGGACTTTCTATGGCTACACCTTC. The rearrangement joins TRBV2 to TRBJ1-2, with 7 bases that match TRBD1. The CDR3 extends over 16 amino acids. Germline V gene lookup returns CDR1 SNHLY and CDR2 FYNNEI. V was clipped by 2 bases and J by 4 bases; unmatched bases: 10.

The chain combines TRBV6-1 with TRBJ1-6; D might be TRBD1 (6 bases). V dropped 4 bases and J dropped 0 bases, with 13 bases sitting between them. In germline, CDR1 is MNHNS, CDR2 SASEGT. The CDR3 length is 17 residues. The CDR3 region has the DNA TGTGCCAGCAGTGGGACAGTCTTCAGCTCCTATAATTCACCCCTCCACTTT. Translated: CASSGTVFSSYNSPLHF.

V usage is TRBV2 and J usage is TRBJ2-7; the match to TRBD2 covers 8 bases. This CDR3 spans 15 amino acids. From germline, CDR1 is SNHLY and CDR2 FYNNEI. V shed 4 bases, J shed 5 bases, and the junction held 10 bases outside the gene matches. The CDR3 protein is CASSAWAGTRNEQYF. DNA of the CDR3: TGTGCCAGCAGTGCCTGGGCGGGGACTAGAAACGAGCAGTACTTC.

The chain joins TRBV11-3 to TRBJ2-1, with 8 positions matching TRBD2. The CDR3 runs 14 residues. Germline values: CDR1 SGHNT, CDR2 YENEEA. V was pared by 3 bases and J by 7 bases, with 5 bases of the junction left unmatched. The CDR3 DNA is TGTGCCAGCAGCTTCCGCGGGGGGAGAAATGAGCAGTTCTTC. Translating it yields CASSFRGGRNEQFF. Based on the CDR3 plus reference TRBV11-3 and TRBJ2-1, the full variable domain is EAGVVQSPRYKIIEKKQPVAFWCNPISGHNTLYWYLQNLGQGPELLIRYENEEAVDDSQLPKDRFSAERLKGVDSTLKIQPAELGDSAVYLCASSFRGGRNEQFFGPGTRLTVL.

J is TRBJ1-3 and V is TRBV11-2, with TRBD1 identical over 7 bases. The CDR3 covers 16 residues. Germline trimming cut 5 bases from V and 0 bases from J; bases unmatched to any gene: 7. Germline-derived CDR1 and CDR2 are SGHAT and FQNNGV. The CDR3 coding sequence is TGTGCCAGCAGCACGGACAGGACGAACTCTGGAAACACCATATATTTT. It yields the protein CASSTDRTNSGNTIYF.

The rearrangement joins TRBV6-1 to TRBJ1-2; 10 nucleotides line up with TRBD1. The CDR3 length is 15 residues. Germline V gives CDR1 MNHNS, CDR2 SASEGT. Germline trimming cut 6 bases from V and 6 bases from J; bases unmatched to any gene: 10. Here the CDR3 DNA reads TGTGCCAGCAGAGACCGGGACAGGGGAGCGGATGGCTACACCTTC. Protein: CASRDRDRGADGYTF.

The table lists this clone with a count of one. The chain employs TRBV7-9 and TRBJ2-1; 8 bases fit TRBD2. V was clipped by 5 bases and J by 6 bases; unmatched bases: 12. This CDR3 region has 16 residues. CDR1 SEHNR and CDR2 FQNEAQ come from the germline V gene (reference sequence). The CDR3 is CASSPYWGTSINEQFF. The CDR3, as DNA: TGTGCCAGCAGCCCCTACTGGGGGACTAGTATCAATGAGCAGTTCTTC.

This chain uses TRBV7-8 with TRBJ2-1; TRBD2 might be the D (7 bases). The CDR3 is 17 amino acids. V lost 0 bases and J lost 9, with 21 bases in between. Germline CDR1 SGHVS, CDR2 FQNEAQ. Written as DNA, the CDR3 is TGTGCCAGCAGCTTAGCGCATAGTGGACAGCCGGGAGGTGAGCAGTTCTTC. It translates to CASSLAHSGQPGGEQFF.

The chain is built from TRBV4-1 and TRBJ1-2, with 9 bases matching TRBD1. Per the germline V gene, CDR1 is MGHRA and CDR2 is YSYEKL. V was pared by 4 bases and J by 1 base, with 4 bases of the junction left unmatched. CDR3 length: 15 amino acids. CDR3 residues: CASSPGQGGNYGYTF. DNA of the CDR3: TGCGCCAGCAGCCCGGGACAGGGAGGTAACTATGGCTACACCTTC.